One and the same sample provided the 11 T cell receptor beta chains below, sequenced in a study of cytomegalovirus exposure and HLA in healthy donors. With 60 Vbeta and 13 Jbeta primers, the PCR was carried out. Data came from immunoSEQ multiplex PCR; TCRdb stores just in-frame clones and leaves some out. The repertoire consists of approximately 110,000 clones, with around 72% occurring once and the leading ten covering approximately 2%. Specimen: PBMCs. The source of these receptors is a man aged 25-40 years in good health and CMV-seronegative.

This clone was seen a handful of times. This chain uses TRBV6-1 with TRBJ1-4, with D perhaps matching TRBD1 (6 bases). The CDR3 covers 16 residues. Germline lookup yields CDR1 MNHNS and CDR2 SASEGT. Between the trimmed V and J ends, which lost 6 bases and 2 bases, there was a span of 16 bases. The CDR3 DNA is TGTGCCAGCAGCGAACCATCAGGGGCGACTAATGAAAAACTGTTTTTT. It yields the protein CASSEPSGATNEKLFF.

V and J are TRBV7-2 and TRBJ2-1, with a tentative D call TRBD2 (5 bases). The germline V and J ends were trimmed by 4 bases and 6 bases, with 16 bases remaining between them. The CDR3 is 15 amino acids. Germline assignment: CDR1 SGHTA and CDR2 FQGNSA. The CDR3 protein is CASSSQPLVINEQFF. The DNA for the CDR3 is TGTGCCAGCAGCTCCCAACCACTAGTAATCAATGAGCAGTTCTTC.

Only a few counts were recorded for this clone. This chain uses TRBV5-1 with TRBJ2-7; 12 bases agree with TRBD2. CDR1 is SGHRS, CDR2 YFSETQ, per germline. The CDR3 extends over 15 amino acids. V lost 5 bases and J lost 2; bases outside the gene matches: 5. CDR3 loop: CASRAGLAGTYEQYF. The CDR3 bases are TGCGCCAGCAGGGCGGGACTAGCGGGCACCTACGAGCAGTACTTC. The full variable domain, rest sourced from reference TRBV5-1 and TRBJ2-7, is KAGVTQTPRYLIKTRGQQVTLSCSPISGHRSVSWYQQTPGQGLQFLFEYFSETQRNKGNFPGRFSGRQFSNSRSEMNVSTLELGDSALYLCASRAGLAGTYEQYFGPGTRLTVT.

This rearrangement joins TRBV10-3 to TRBJ1-5, with D possibly matching TRBD1 (5 bases). V was shortened by 3 bases and J by 1 base, with 10 bases between the two germline ends. Germline V gene sequence: CDR1 ENHRY, CDR2 SYGVKD. The CDR3 totals 15 residues. The CDR3 loop is CAISDLGGSNQPQHF. CDR3 sequence (DNA): TGTGCCATCAGTGACCTGGGGGGGAGCAATCAGCCCCAGCATTTT.

This chain links TRBV15 with TRBJ2-3; 7 bases align to TRBD1. CDR1 is LNHNV, CDR2 YYDKDF, per germline (reference sequence). The CDR3 is made up of 16 amino acids. V lost 2 bases and J lost 1; bases outside the gene matches: 6. The CDR3 reads CATSRRQGPGTDTQYF. The CDR3 coding sequence is TGTGCCACCAGCAGAAGACAGGGTCCCGGCACAGATACGCAGTATTTT.

The J gene is TRBJ2-7, the V gene TRBV5-1; 8 bases agree with TRBD1. CDR1 and CDR2 from the germline V gene are SGHRS and YFSETQ. This CDR3 has 12 amino acids. J lost 2 bases, V lost 7 bases, and 2 bases had no gene match. The CDR3 loop reads CASGQGAYEQYF. The CDR3 nucleotides are TGCGCCAGCGGACAGGGAGCCTACGAGCAGTACTTC.

V and J are TRBV30 and TRBJ1-6; D might be TRBD1 (5 bases). In germline, CDR1 is GTSNPN, CDR2 SVGIG (reference sequence). V lost 0 bases to trimming and J lost 10 bases, with 13 bases between them. This CDR3 comprises 14 residues. CDR3 coding DNA: TGTGCCTGGAGTGTACCGGCAGGGAACTCACCCCTCCACTTT. Protein sequence: CAWSVPAGNSPLHF.

The genes are TRBV6-5 and TRBJ2-7; 8 bases agree with TRBD2. Germline trimming cut 8 bases from V and 5 bases from J; bases unmatched to any gene: 8. Germline CDR1 reads MNHEY; CDR2 reads SVGAGI. The CDR3 consists of 13 residues. The DNA of the CDR3 is TGTGCCAGCCGGTCCGGGGGGGCCCACGAGCAGTACTTC. Protein product: CASRSGGAHEQYF.

V gene TRBV27 combines with J gene TRBJ2-6; D is possibly TRBD2 (5 bases). V shed 6 bases and J shed 0 bases, with 9 bases lying between them. The CDR3 is 15 residues long. Per germline, CDR1 MNHEY and CDR2 SMNVEV (reference sequence). The CDR3 DNA is TGTGCCAGCAGACCCGAGGGCTCTGGGGCCAACGTCCTGACTTTC. It translates to CASRPEGSGANVLTF. The whole variable domain, filled in from reference TRBV27 and TRBJ2-6, reads EAQVTQNPRYLITVTGKKLTVTCSQNMNHEYMSWYRQDPGLGLRQIYYSMNVEVTDKGDVPEGYKVSRKEKRNFPLILESPSPNQTSLYFCASRPEGSGANVLTFGAGSRLTVL.

J is TRBJ2-1 and V is TRBV27, with D possibly matching TRBD1 (5 bases). Trimming left V 4 bases short and J 2 bases short, with 12 bases between. Germline V gene lookup returns CDR1 MNHEY and CDR2 SMNVEV (reference sequence). The CDR3 is made up of 15 amino acids. CDR3 DNA sequence: TGTGCCAGCAGTTCATTTAGGGGTCCCTACAATGAGCAGTTCTTC. This translates into CASSSFRGPYNEQFF.

The rearrangement joins TRBV18 to TRBJ2-5, with D tentatively TRBD2 (6 bases). Trimming shortened V by 0 bases and J by 7 bases, and 12 bases separated the two germline ends. CDR3 size: 14 residues. Per germline, CDR1 KGHSH and CDR2 LQKENI. The CDR3 reads CASSPPGEEGTQYF. The CDR3 nucleotides read TGTGCCAGCTCACCACCGGGGGAGGAAGGGACCCAGTACTTC.